This T cell receptor (beta chain) comes out of a study of control samples from healthy donors and cancer patients. Points on this clone: Relative to the germline gene, one junction end is altered; a read error may explain this.

This CDR3 is built from 15 residues. Germline lookup yields CDR1 MNHEY and CDR2 SVGEGT. Profiling relied on immunoSEQ multiplex PCR, and the TCRdb table lists in-frame clones only, not all of them. Here the sample spans about 86,000 clones, less than 90% being singletons. Sequencing was performed on PBMCs. The origin of this receptor is a woman aged 45-60 years with colorectal cancer. The J gene is TRBJ2-1, the V gene TRBV6-2 or TRBV6-3; D tentatively fits TRBD1 or TRBD2 (5 bases each). CDR3 in amino acids: CASRYSGGPYNEQFF. CDR3 DNA sequence: TGTGCCAGCAGGTACTCTGGGGGACCCTACAATGAGCAGTTCTTC.